The 9 T cell receptor beta chains presented below share a single source sample, sequenced in a study of cytomegalovirus exposure and HLA in healthy donors (TCRdb year 2017). Libraries came from the immunoSEQ multiplex PCR assay. A mixture of 60 forward primers for TCR Vbeta segments and 13 reverse primers for TCR Jbeta segments was used in the multiplex PCR. Drawn from immuneACCESS, this table holds only the in-frame rearrangements with V and J called that TCRdb kept. Clones are partly lost; checked studies trace under half to an unresolved V gene and leave the rest unexplained. The sample profile shows fewer than 200,000 clones; about 80% of them were found once. More than 0.75% of the sample is taken by the ten largest. What was sequenced was PBMCs. Receptor source: a woman in her fifties or sixties in good health and CMV-seropositive.

The genes are TRBV4-1 and TRBJ1-1; unclear D gene. Germline lookup yields CDR1 MGHRA and CDR2 YSYEKL. Trimming shortened V by 4 bases and J by 1 base, and 10 bases separated the two germline ends. The CDR3 spans 14 residues. CDR3 nucleotides: TGCGCCAGCAGCCGATTGGAGGGGAACACTGAAGCTTTCTTT. It specifies CASSRLEGNTEAFF.

The chain carries TRBV7-6 and TRBJ2-5; possible D gene TRBD2, 6 bases. The ends were cut back, 4 bases at V and 1 base at J, with 16 bases in the middle. CDR3 length: 16 amino acids. Germline CDR1 SGHVS, CDR2 FNYEAQ. CDR3 residues: CASSSPGLGSQETQYF. The CDR3 nucleotides are TGTGCCAGCAGCTCTCCGGGACTGGGTTCCCAAGAGACCCAGTACTTC.

V is TRBV28 and J is TRBJ2-3; 9 positions match TRBD1. The CDR3 consists of 18 residues. V was clipped by 5 bases and J by 3 bases; unmatched bases: 15. Germline assignment: CDR1 MDHEN and CDR2 SYDVKM. CDR3 sequence (DNA): TGTGCCAGCAGTCCTAGCGTCCGGGACAGGGATAGGACAGATACGCAGTATTTT. Translating gives CASSPSVRDRDRTDTQYF.

For the CDR3, the DNA is TGTGCCAGCAGCTTACGGTGGCAGGGAAGCTCTGGAAACACCATATATTTT. Protein: CASSLRWQGSSGNTIYF. The chain is built from TRBV7-2 and TRBJ1-3; D is perhaps TRBD1 (5 bases). Germline-derived CDR1 and CDR2 are SGHTA and FQGNSA. This CDR3 has 17 residues. Trimming removed 2 bases at V and 0 bases at J, with 14 bases between.

This chain joins TRBV6-6 and TRBJ1-2; 7 bases agree with TRBD1. Trimming at V came to 4 bases and at J to 5 bases, leaving 4 bases not matched to a gene. The germline V gene has CDR1 MNHNY and CDR2 SVGAGI (reference sequence). This CDR3 contains 13 residues. The CDR3 sequence is CASSFTGQYGYTF. CDR3 bases: TGTGCCAGCAGTTTCACGGGACAGTATGGCTACACCTTC.

V usage is TRBV6-5 and J usage is TRBJ2-1, with D perhaps TRBD1 (6 bases). The CDR3 loop spans 13 amino acids. V lost 5 bases and J lost 3, with 8 bases in between. The germline V gene has CDR1 MNHEY and CDR2 SVGAGI. CDR3 sequence: CASSTRGYNEQFF. The CDR3 coding sequence is TGTGCCAGCAGTACCAGGGGCTACAATGAGCAGTTCTTC.

In DNA, the CDR3 is TGTGCCAGCTCACCAAGGGGGACTAATGAAAAACTGTTTTTT. Protein product: CASSPRGTNEKLFF. The chain has TRBV18 and TRBJ1-4; possible D gene TRBD1, 6 bases. Germline V gene data show CDR1 as KGHSH and CDR2 as LQKENI. With 2 bases removed from V and 2 bases from J, the gap between germline ends came to 6 bases. This CDR3 is 14 amino acids long.

The chain combines TRBV5-4 with TRBJ2-7, with a weak D call TRBD2 (5 bases). CDR1 and CDR2 (germline): SGHNT, YYREEE (reference sequence). The CDR3 contains 15 residues. Trimming shortened V by 0 bases and J by 5 bases, and 15 bases separated the two germline ends. The CDR3 loop is CASSLEWGAVNEQYF. The DNA for the CDR3 is TGTGCCAGCAGCTTGGAGTGGGGAGCAGTTAACGAGCAGTACTTC.

This chain uses TRBV2 with TRBJ2-7; D is perhaps TRBD2 (6 bases). This CDR3 is built from 12 residues. V was cut by 8 bases and J by 2 bases, with 10 bases left in between. CDR1 and CDR2 (germline): SNHLY, FYNNEI. The CDR3 spells CASGGGPYEQYF. Written as DNA, the CDR3 is TGTGCCAGCGGGGGAGGCCCCTACGAGCAGTACTTC.